Presented here are 18 T cell receptor beta chains from one specimen sequenced in a study of shared clonotypes between healthy human individuals. TCRdb's copy holds only in-frame clones and misses some; the assay was immunoSEQ multiplex PCR. This table has about 2.4 million clones, roughly 92% appearing once. What was sequenced was naive CD4+ T cells sorted from blood. Sample subset: CD45RA+ positively selected. Source of these receptors: a man between 18 and 35 years old in good health.

The CDR3 DNA is TGTGCCTGGAGTGTGGGGGGGGATAGTGAAAAACTGTTTTTT. As protein: CAWSVGGDSEKLFF. The chain uses TRBV30 and TRBJ1-4; D possibly corresponds to TRBD1 (5 bases). V lost 0 bases and J lost 7, with 12 bases in between. Germline CDR1 is GTSNPN and CDR2 is SVGIG (reference sequence). CDR3 size: 14 residues. Looking up the rest from reference TRBV30 and TRBJ1-4 gives the full variable domain: SQTIHQWPATLVQPVGSPLSLECTVEGTSNPNLYWYRQAAGRGLQLLFYSVGIGQISSEVPQNLSASRPQDRQFILSSKKLLLSDSGFYLCAWSVGGDSEKLFFGSGTQLSVL.

This chain connects TRBV19 to TRBJ2-7; 11 positions agree with TRBD2. The CDR3 loop spans 13 amino acids. Germline CDR1 is LNHDA and CDR2 is SQIVND (reference sequence). After removal of 6 bases from V and 6 bases from J, the junction contained 4 bases not matched to a gene. The CDR3 DNA is TGTGCCAGTAGCGAACTAGCGGGAGCCGAGCAGTACTTC. The encoded protein is CASSELAGAEQYF.

The chain is built from TRBV4-2 and TRBJ2-2, with unresolved D. V shed 0 bases and J shed 4 bases, with 6 bases lying between them. Germline lookup yields CDR1 LGHNA and CDR2 YNFKEQ. CDR3 length: 14 amino acids. As DNA, the CDR3 is TGTGCCAGCAGCCAAGATGGAATCACCGGGGAGCTGTTTTTT. Protein: CASSQDGITGELFF.

The chain couples TRBV6-5 to TRBJ2-7; perhaps TRBD1 as D (7 bases). Germline V gene sequence: CDR1 MNHEY, CDR2 SVGAGI. The CDR3 contains 15 residues. Deletions cut 2 bases from V and 2 bases from J, with 13 bases between. CDR3 in amino acids: CASSYERRGPYEQYF. CDR3 nucleotide sequence: TGTGCCAGCAGTTACGAGAGGAGGGGGCCCTACGAGCAGTACTTC.

This clone was seen only once. In the same sample, other DNA sequences code for this CDR3. The chain uses TRBV18 and TRBJ2-5, with D maybe TRBD1 (5 bases). This CDR3 is built from 13 residues. Trimming cost V 3 bases and J 4 bases, with 9 bases left between them. CDR1 and CDR2 from the germline V gene are KGHSH and LQKENI. The DNA of the CDR3 is TGTGCCAGCTCACCTCGGCAGGGAGAGACCCAGTACTTC. Translation gives CASSPRQGETQYF.

This chain uses TRBV5-1 with TRBJ2-1; 8 bases agree with TRBD1. J gave up 8 bases and V 5 bases, and 15 bases lay outside the gene matches. CDR3 length: 16 amino acids. CDR1 and CDR2 from the germline V gene are SGHRS and YFSETQ. In DNA, the CDR3 is TGCGCCAGCAGGTTCGGGGACAGGACGGCTTACGATGAGCAGTTCTTC. Its protein is CASRFGDRTAYDEQFF.

About this clone itself: Within the sample, other DNA sequences also encode this same CDR3. V and J are TRBV5-1 and TRBJ2-1; TRBD2 matches 16 bases. CDR1 and CDR2 (germline): SGHRS, YFSETQ. CDR3 size: 14 residues. The J segment lost 10 bases and the V segment lost 4 bases, leaving 2 bases of the junction unmatched. CDR3 loop: CASSPGLAGGEQFF. DNA of the CDR3: TGCGCCAGCAGCCCGGGACTAGCGGGAGGGGAGCAGTTCTTC.

In the case of this clone: The sample contains more than one DNA sequence encoding this CDR3. This sequence joins TRBV11-2 and TRBJ2-3, with unresolved D. The CDR3 is made up of 11 amino acids. Deletions cut 3 bases from V and 6 bases from J, with 4 bases between. From germline, CDR1 is SGHAT and CDR2 FQNNGV. The CDR3 nucleotides read TGTGCCAGCAGCTTGTCGGATACGCAGTATTTT. Its translation: CASSLSDTQYF.

This clone has only one observation. The sample has other DNA sequences that encode this CDR3 too. V gene TRBV6-5 combines with J gene TRBJ2-7, with D unresolved. The CDR3 loop spans 14 amino acids. CDR1 is MNHEY and CDR2 is SVGAGI in the germline V gene. Trimming cost V 0 bases and J 2 bases, with 8 bases left between them. The CDR3 sequence: CASSYSSRAYEQYF. In nucleotides, the CDR3 is TGTGCCAGCAGTTACTCGAGTAGGGCCTACGAGCAGTACTTC.

V and J are TRBV2 and TRBJ2-5; D tentatively reads TRBD1 or TRBD2 (5 bases each). Trimming took off 4 bases at V and 5 bases at J, with 17 bases between the two ends. Germline assignment: CDR1 SNHLY and CDR2 FYNNEI. The CDR3 is 15 amino acids. Here the CDR3 reads CASSVRDAGLETQYF. CDR3 nucleotide sequence: TGTGCCAGCAGTGTCCGGGACGCGGGTCTCGAGACCCAGTACTTC.

The CDR3 loop reads CASREGTGELFF. Written as DNA, the CDR3 is TGTGCCAGTAGGGAGGGGACCGGGGAGCTGTTTTTT. The chain is built from TRBV19 and TRBJ2-2; tentative D call: TRBD2 (6 bases). Deletions cut 6 bases from V and 5 bases from J, with 7 bases between. The CDR3 runs 12 residues. CDR1 and CDR2 from the germline V gene are LNHDA and SQIVND (reference sequence). Supplemented by reference TRBV19 and TRBJ2-2, the full variable domain reads DGGITQSPKYLFRKEGQNVTLSCEQNLNHDAMYWYRQDPGQGLRLIYYSQIVNDFQKGDIAEGYSVSREKKESFPLTVTSAQKNPTAFYLCASREGTGELFFGEGSRLTVL.

The chain employs TRBV30 and TRBJ2-5, with a possible D match to TRBD1 (6 bases). Trimming left V 6 bases short and J 1 base short, with 12 bases between. The CDR3 loop spans 13 amino acids. The germline gives CDR1 GTSNPN, CDR2 SVGIG (reference sequence). DNA for the CDR3: TGTGCCTGTTCGACAGGACTCCAAGAGACCCAGTACTTC. It specifies CACSTGLQETQYF.

This chain joins TRBV5-1 and TRBJ2-5; 9 bases are shared with TRBD1. This CDR3 contains 16 residues. Losses at the gene ends were 4 bases for V and 5 bases for J; bases not matched to a gene: 12. In germline, CDR1 is SGHRS, CDR2 YFSETQ. CDR3 protein: CASSTGQGTPRETQYF. The CDR3 DNA sequence: TGCGCCAGCAGCACCGGACAGGGGACGCCCAGGGAGACCCAGTACTTC.

The rearrangement joins TRBV28 to TRBJ1-2; D perhaps matches TRBD1 (5 bases). The CDR3 has 14 amino acids. Germline CDR1 is MDHEN and CDR2 is SYDVKM. Trimming took off 7 bases at V and 8 bases at J, with 20 bases between the two ends. The CDR3 loop reads CASKGPQELGGYTF. CDR3 nucleotides: TGTGCCAGCAAGGGTCCACAGGAGCTAGGGGGCTACACCTTC.

The chain is built from TRBV6-6 and TRBJ1-2; TRBD1 aligns across 9 bases. The CDR3 has 14 amino acids. Per germline, CDR1 MNHNY and CDR2 SVGAGI (reference sequence). V lost 5 bases, J lost 5 bases, and 6 bases stayed unmatched. In DNA form, the CDR3 reads TGTGCCAGCAGTAGTACAGGGGGCGCTTATGGCTACACCTTC. Protein: CASSSTGGAYGYTF.

The chain has TRBV7-8 and TRBJ2-3, with D unresolved. This CDR3 has 14 residues. CDR1 SGHVS and CDR2 FQNEAQ come from the germline V gene. Deletions cut 6 bases from V and 2 bases from J, with 12 bases between. This chain's CDR3 is CASRAYMLTDTQYF. The CDR3 bases are TGTGCCAGCAGGGCATATATGCTCACAGATACGCAGTATTTT.

This rearrangement joins TRBV5-1 to TRBJ1-6; no clear D gene. Trimming left V 2 bases short and J 9 bases short, with 9 bases between. CDR3 length equals 13 residues. CDR1 and CDR2 (germline): SGHRS, YFSETQ. CDR3 amino acids: CASSLATSSPLHF. The DNA for the CDR3 is TGCGCCAGCAGCTTAGCTACCTCTTCACCCCTCCACTTT.

This clone was seen only once. V usage is TRBV10-3 and J usage is TRBJ2-1, with D perhaps matching TRBD2 (6 bases). Germline V gene lookup returns CDR1 ENHRY and CDR2 SYGVKD. The CDR3 covers 13 residues. The germline V and J ends were trimmed by 7 bases and 10 bases, with 17 bases remaining between them. This CDR3 is CAIMGLLGGEQFF. The CDR3 nucleotides read TGTGCCATCATGGGACTCCTGGGCGGCGAGCAGTTCTTC.